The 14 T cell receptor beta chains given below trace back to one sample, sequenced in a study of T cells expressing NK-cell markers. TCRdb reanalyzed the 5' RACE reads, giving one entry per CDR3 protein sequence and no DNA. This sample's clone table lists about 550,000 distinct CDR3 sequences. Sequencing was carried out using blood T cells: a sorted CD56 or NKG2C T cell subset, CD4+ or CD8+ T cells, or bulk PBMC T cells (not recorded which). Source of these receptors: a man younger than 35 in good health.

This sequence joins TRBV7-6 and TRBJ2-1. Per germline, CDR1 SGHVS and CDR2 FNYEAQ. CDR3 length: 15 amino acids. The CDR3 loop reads CASSGQRGTYNEQFF.

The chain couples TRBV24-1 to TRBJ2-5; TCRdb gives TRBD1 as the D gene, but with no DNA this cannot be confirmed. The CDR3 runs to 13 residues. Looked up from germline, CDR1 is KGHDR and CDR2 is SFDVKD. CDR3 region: CATSDGGQETQYF.

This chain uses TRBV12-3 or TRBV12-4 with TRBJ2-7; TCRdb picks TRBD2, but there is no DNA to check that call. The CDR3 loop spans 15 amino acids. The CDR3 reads CASSLGSSGLPEQYF.

CDR3 sequence: CSASPDAGANVLTF. The V gene is TRBV20-1, the J gene TRBJ2-6; there is no DNA to check the TCRdb D call of TRBD1. The length of the CDR3 is 14 residues. The germline gives CDR1 DFQATT, CDR2 SNEGSKA (reference sequence).

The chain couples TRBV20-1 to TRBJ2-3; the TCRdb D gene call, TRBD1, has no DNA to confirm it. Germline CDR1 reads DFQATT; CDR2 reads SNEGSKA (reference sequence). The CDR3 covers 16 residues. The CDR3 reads CSARDRYGKSTDTQYF.

The CDR3 reads CASIAQGGRGSPGELFF. The chain uses TRBV12-3 or TRBV12-4 and TRBJ2-2; the D call of TRBD1 rests on TCRdb alone, since no DNA is present to check it. There are 17 residues in the CDR3.

CDR3 protein: CASSFDRTYGYTF. This chain joins TRBV5-1 and TRBJ1-2. The CDR3 runs 13 residues. Looked up from germline, CDR1 is SGHRS and CDR2 is YFSETQ. The full variable domain, completed using reference TRBV5-1 and TRBJ1-2, is KAGVTQTPRYLIKTRGQQVTLSCSPISGHRSVSWYQQTPGQGLQFLFEYFSETQRNKGNFPGRFSGRQFSNSRSEMNVSTLELGDSALYLCASSFDRTYGYTFGSGTRLTVV.

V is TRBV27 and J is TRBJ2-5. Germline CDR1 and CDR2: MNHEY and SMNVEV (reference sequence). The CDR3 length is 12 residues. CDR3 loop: CASSNLLETQYF.

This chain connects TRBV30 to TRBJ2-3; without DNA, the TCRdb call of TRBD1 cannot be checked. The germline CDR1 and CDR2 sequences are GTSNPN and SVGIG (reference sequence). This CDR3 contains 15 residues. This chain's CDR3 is CAWAIQGGGTDTQYF.

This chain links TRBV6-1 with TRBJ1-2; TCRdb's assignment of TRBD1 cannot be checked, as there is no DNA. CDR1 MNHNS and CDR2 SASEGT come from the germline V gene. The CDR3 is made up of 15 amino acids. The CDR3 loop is CASSPRTGGDYGYTF.

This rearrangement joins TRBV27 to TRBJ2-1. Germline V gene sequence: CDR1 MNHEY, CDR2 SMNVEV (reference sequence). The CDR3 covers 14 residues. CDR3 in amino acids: CASSFGLAPNEQFF.

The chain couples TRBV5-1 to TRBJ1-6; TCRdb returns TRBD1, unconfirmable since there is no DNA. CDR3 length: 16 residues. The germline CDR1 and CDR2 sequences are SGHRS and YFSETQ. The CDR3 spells CASSPAGQGASSPLHF.

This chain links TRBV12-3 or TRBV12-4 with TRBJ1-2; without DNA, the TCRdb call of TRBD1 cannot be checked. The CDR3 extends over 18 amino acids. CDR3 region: CASSLGGTGWLLNYGYTF.

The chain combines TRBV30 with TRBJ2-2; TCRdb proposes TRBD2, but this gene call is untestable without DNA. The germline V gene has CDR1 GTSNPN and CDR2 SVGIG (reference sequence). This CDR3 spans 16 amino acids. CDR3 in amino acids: CACPRAGGSETGELFF.